This T cell receptor beta chain was captured by sequencing in a study of cytomegalovirus exposure and HLA in healthy donors. PCR was performed using 60 Vbeta and 13 Jbeta primers. In the original processing: Around 10 million of the 75 million to 95 million unique TCR beta chains counted in a later analysis were shared. Sequencing used immunoSEQ multiplex PCR; TCRdb keeps in-frame clones, though not all of them. The D gene and trimming were derived from the DNA, and the V and J assignments and clone size from that table. The sample includes some 200,000 clones, approximately 78% seen only once; the top ten take roughly 0.8%. Findings of the study overall: Later analysis showed TCR association rates varying by HLA locus, highest for DRB1 and lowest for HLA-C. In a later analysis, CMV-associated beta chains were mostly HLA-associated, it appeared.

With respect to this clone: The antigen is not known.

V was pared by 0 bases and J by 3 bases, with 18 bases between. Germline lookup yields CDR1 LGHNT and CDR2 FRNRAP. The CDR3 is made up of 19 amino acids. It was healthy bone marrow donors who served as donors. The clonotype was recovered from a woman between 18 and 29 years old in good health and CMV-seronegative. The rearrangement joins TRBV12-5 to TRBJ2-6; no clear D gene. What was sequenced was PBMCs. The CDR3 nucleotides are TGTGCTAGTGGTTTGGTTCAATTGACGACACCGCTTGGGGCCAACGTCCTGACTTTC. Its translation: CASGLVQLTTPLGANVLTF.